This T cell receptor beta chain was retrieved from a study of OX40 agonist ivuxolimab in advanced cancers. At the level of the study: Ivuxolimab, an agonistic anti-OX40 (CD134) antibody, was given to patients. From roughly 20 to 85 years was the age range, with a mean of approximately 63 years, and 70% to 85% were male.

Whole-study results and caveats: The average count of expanded clones was higher among CD8+ T cells than among CD4+.

The CDR3 extends over 16 amino acids. In germline, CDR1 is SGDLS, CDR2 YYNGEE. V lost 3 bases, J lost 0 bases, and 13 bases lay in between. Concerning this clone: Its specificity is unknown.

Using immunoSEQ multiplex PCR, the repertoire was profiled, and TCRdb retains in-frame clones only, with some absent. The table has roughly 76,000 clones, over 75% seen once. This specimen was CD4+ or CD8+ T cells sorted from blood, taken in a trial of the OX40 agonist ivuxolimab. The chain is built from TRBV9 and TRBJ2-1, with unresolved D. The origin of this receptor is an adult with an advanced solid tumor such as melanoma, head and neck, liver or kidney cancer. The CDR3 region has the DNA TGTGCCAGCAGCGCCCGCCTCAGGAGCTCCTACAATGAGCAGTTCTTC. Residues: CASSARLRSSYNEQFF.